Listed here are 25 T cell receptor beta chains from one sample, sequenced in a study of beta chain features in type 1 diabetes. The isolated RNA, all of it, was reverse transcribed, so expressed TCRB transcripts were what got sequenced. Produced via immunoSEQ multiplex PCR; TCRdb's table is partial and in-frame only. Here the sample spans 200,000 to 300,000 clones, 27% being singletons. The source material was central memory CD4+ T cells from blood. These TCRs come from a man aged 25 to 40 in good health.

This clone was counted between two and nine times. The V call is TRBV28, the J call TRBJ2-1, with 7 nucleotides matching TRBD1. After removal of 7 bases from V and 6 bases from J, the junction contained 9 bases not matched to a gene. Germline V gene lookup returns CDR1 MDHEN and CDR2 SYDVKM. The CDR3 consists of 14 residues. CDR3 DNA sequence: TGTGCCAGCAAGACAGGGCGAACTCCCAATGAGCAGTTCTTC. Translating gives CASKTGRTPNEQFF.

The sample holds a few counts of this clone. This sample also contains other DNA sequences that code for the same CDR3. The CDR3 here is CSVRTGDGYTF. CDR3 DNA sequence: TGCAGCGTCCGAACAGGGGATGGCTACACCTTC. The rearrangement links TRBV29-1 to TRBJ1-2; 7 bases line up with TRBD1. This CDR3 region has 11 residues. In germline, CDR1 is SQVTM, CDR2 ANQGSEA. Losses at the gene ends were 6 bases for V and 6 bases for J; bases not matched to a gene: 4.

This clone was found a few times. The genes are TRBV29-1 and TRBJ2-3; TRBD1 aligns across 7 bases. Trimming cost V 8 bases and J 3 bases; bases outside gene matches: 11. The germline V gene encodes CDR1 SQVTM and CDR2 ANQGSEA. CDR3 length: 14 residues. CDR3 nucleotide sequence: TGCAGCACCATAGGGGGCACCGGGACAGATACGCAGTATTTT. It codes for CSTIGGTGTDTQYF.

J is TRBJ1-5 and V is TRBV9; no reliable D call. Trimming shortened V by 1 base and J by 8 bases, and 10 bases separated the two germline ends. The germline V gene encodes CDR1 SGDLS and CDR2 YYNGEE. The CDR3 has 13 amino acids. The CDR3 nucleotides read TGTGCCAGCAGCGTAAACCCCGGTGAGCCCCAGCATTTT. Translated: CASSVNPGEPQHF.

Comment on this clone: An end of the junction differs from the germline gene, which may be a read error. V is TRBV7-7 and J is TRBJ2-1, with TRBD2 matching over 8 bases. Germline V CDR1 and CDR2: SSHAT, FNYEAQ (reference sequence). The CDR3 has 18 amino acids. CDR3 amino acids: CACSLGGPAGDSYNEQFF. CDR3 coding DNA: TGTGCCTGCAGCTTAGGGGGGCCAGCGGGGGACTCCTACAATGAGCAGTTCTTC.

This clone has more than one count but fewer than ten. The chain is built from TRBV7-8 and TRBJ2-5; D gene uncertain. The CDR3 runs 14 residues. V dropped 4 bases and J dropped 2 bases, with 11 bases sitting between them. The germline V gene encodes CDR1 SGHVS and CDR2 FQNEAQ. CDR3 nucleotides: TGTGCCAGCAGCTCGCAACAGCAACAAGAGACCCAGTACTTC. Translating it yields CASSSQQQQETQYF.

The chain is built from TRBV7-2 and TRBJ2-3, with D uncertain. Germline V gene sequence: CDR1 SGHTA, CDR2 FQGNSA. This CDR3 has 15 residues. Between the trimmed V and J ends, which lost 6 bases and 1 base, there was a span of 14 bases. The CDR3 DNA reads as TGTGCCAGCAGATATAGAAGCCTGGGCACAGATACGCAGTATTTT. Its translation: CASRYRSLGTDTQYF.

This chain uses TRBV30 with TRBJ1-2; no firm D call. The V gene's germline CDR1 is GTSNPN and CDR2 SVGIG (reference sequence). V shed 1 base and J shed 4 bases, with 10 bases lying between them. This CDR3 region has 13 residues. CDR3 loop: CAWSEAGGYGYTF. Written as DNA, the CDR3 is TGTGCCTGGAGTGAGGCAGGTGGCTATGGCTACACCTTC.

There are a few counts of this clone. The rearrangement links TRBV27 to TRBJ1-5; TRBD1 aligns across 7 bases. Germline lookup yields CDR1 MNHEY and CDR2 SMNVEV (reference sequence). The CDR3 has 17 residues. V lost 5 bases to trimming and J lost 0 bases; unmatched junction nucleotides: 10. The CDR3 sequence: CASSLYGTAYSNQPQHF. The DNA of the CDR3 is TGTGCCAGCAGTCTCTACGGGACAGCTTATAGCAATCAGCCCCAGCATTTT.

The chain recombines TRBV30 with TRBJ2-3, with TRBD2 as a possible D gene (5 bases). CDR1 is GTSNPN, CDR2 SVGIG, per germline (reference sequence). Trimming took 1 base from V and 5 from J, leaving 10 bases between them. The CDR3 is made up of 13 amino acids. CDR3 loop: CAWSGTGKDTQYF. The CDR3 nucleotides are TGTGCCTGGAGTGGGACTGGAAAAGATACGCAGTATTTT.

This clone was found a few times. The chain couples TRBV19 to TRBJ1-6, with D perhaps matching TRBD1 (6 bases). V lost 9 bases and J 8 bases, leaving 14 bases between the germline ends. Per the germline V gene, CDR1 is LNHDA and CDR2 is SQIVND (reference sequence). The CDR3 spans 13 residues. The CDR3, as DNA: TGTGCCAGCGGGGTTAGGGGGGATTCACCCCTCCACTTT. Translated, it gives CASGVRGDSPLHF. Complete variable domain (other parts from reference TRBV19 and TRBJ1-6): DGGITQSPKYLFRKEGQNVTLSCEQNLNHDAMYWYRQDPGQGLRLIYYSQIVNDFQKGDIAEGYSVSREKKESFPLTVTSAQKNPTAFYLCASGVRGDSPLHFGNGTRLTVT.

The chain links TRBV28 to TRBJ1-2, with unresolved D. This CDR3 region has 14 residues. The V end was cut by 3 bases, the J end by 0 bases, with 8 bases between. Germline V CDR1 and CDR2: MDHEN, SYDVKM. CDR3 nucleotides: TGTGCCAGCAGTTTGGTAGCGGCTAACTATGGCTACACCTTC. Translated, it gives CASSLVAANYGYTF.

Only a few counts were recorded for this clone. The genes are TRBV11-3 and TRBJ2-3; D is unclear. Trimming stripped 0 bases from V and 7 bases from J, with 8 bases between. CDR1 is SGHNT and CDR2 is YENEEA in the germline V gene. The CDR3 consists of 13 residues. The CDR3 DNA follows: TGTGCCAGCAGCTTAGATCGGAAGAATACGCAGTATTTT. Amino acid sequence: CASSLDRKNTQYF.

This clone was detected many times. This CDR3 is also generated by other DNA sequences in the sample. This sequence joins TRBV7-2 and TRBJ2-2; D is possibly TRBD2 (6 bases). CDR1 is SGHTA and CDR2 is FQGNSA in the germline V gene. With 0 bases removed from V and 5 bases from J, the gap between germline ends came to 7 bases. CDR3 length: 14 amino acids. For the CDR3, the DNA is TGTGCCAGCAGCTTAGCAGGGAGGACCGGGGAGCTGTTTTTT. Amino acid sequence: CASSLAGRTGELFF.

This clone was seen more than once but under ten times. This sequence joins TRBV10-3 and TRBJ1-2; D gene uncertain. Germline V gene sequence: CDR1 ENHRY, CDR2 SYGVKD. The V end was cut by 3 bases, the J end by 0 bases, with 5 bases between. This CDR3 is 13 amino acids long. CDR3 in DNA: TGTGCCATCAGTGACACTTCTAACTATGGCTACACCTTC. Residues: CAISDTSNYGYTF.

In regard to this clone: The same CDR3 also results from other DNA sequences found in this sample. The chain is built from TRBV30 and TRBJ1-1, with TRBD1 identical over 10 bases. This CDR3 has 16 residues. Germline CDR1 GTSNPN, CDR2 SVGIG (reference sequence). V gave up 3 bases and J gave up 1 base; unmatched junction bases: 8. This CDR3 is CAWSAGTGVRNTEAFF. The CDR3 DNA sequence: TGTGCCTGGAGCGCCGGGACAGGGGTCAGGAACACTGAAGCTTTCTTT.

In this sample, this clone turned up a few times. The chain carries TRBV7-2 and TRBJ1-2; D perhaps matches TRBD1 (5 bases). The V and J ends lost 5 bases and 8 bases respectively, with 9 bases between them. Germline V gives CDR1 SGHTA, CDR2 FQGNSA. This CDR3 region has 11 residues. CDR3 region: CASSDSVGYTF. DNA of the CDR3: TGTGCCAGCAGCGACAGTGTCGGCTACACCTTC.

The rearrangement uses TRBV7-2 and TRBJ2-3; D not certain. Germline CDR1 SGHTA, CDR2 FQGNSA. The V and J ends lost 5 bases and 5 bases respectively, with 17 bases between them. CDR3 length: 15 residues. CDR3 in amino acids: CASSPARHGGDTQYF. The CDR3 nucleotides are TGTGCCAGCAGCCCCGCGCGACACGGTGGAGATACGCAGTATTTT.

This clone was observed a handful of times. This rearrangement joins TRBV30 to TRBJ2-2, with D perhaps being TRBD1 or TRBD2 (5 bases each). With 4 bases removed from V and 4 bases from J, the gap between germline ends came to 10 bases. The CDR3 sequence is 13 residues long. Looked up from germline, CDR1 is GTSNPN and CDR2 is SVGIG (reference sequence). The DNA for the CDR3 is TGTGCCTGGACGGGGACCCCCACCGGGGAGCTGTTTTTT. Translated, it gives CAWTGTPTGELFF.

This clone was detected ten times or more. The chain links TRBV11-2 to TRBJ2-7, with 7 bases lining up with TRBD1. Germline V gene sequence: CDR1 SGHAT, CDR2 FQNNGV. This CDR3 comprises 15 residues. With 5 bases clipped from V and 3 bases from J, the junction kept 10 bases outside the gene matches. The CDR3 sequence: CASSAPGQLHYEQYF. The CDR3 DNA reads as TGTGCCAGCAGCGCCCCGGGACAGCTTCACTACGAGCAGTACTTC.

The chain combines TRBV7-9 with TRBJ1-2; D is possibly TRBD1 (5 bases). The germline gives CDR1 SEHNR, CDR2 FQNEAQ (reference sequence). The CDR3 length is 14 residues. Trimming took off 7 bases at V and 6 bases at J, with 18 bases between the two ends. The CDR3 spells CASILIQGSHGYTF. CDR3 nucleotides: TGTGCCAGCATCCTAATCCAGGGATCCCATGGCTACACCTTC.

The chain links TRBV28 to TRBJ1-2, with 9 bases aligning to TRBD1. The V and J ends lost 6 bases and 8 bases, in that order; junction bases with no gene match: 7. This CDR3 comprises 13 residues. CDR1 is MDHEN, CDR2 SYDVKM, per germline. For the CDR3, the DNA is TGTGCCAGCAGCCGGGACAGGGCGAAAGGCTACACCTTC. Amino acids: CASSRDRAKGYTF.

The chain joins TRBV5-1 to TRBJ2-5; maybe TRBD1 (5 bases). The CDR3 is 13 amino acids. Germline V gene data show CDR1 as SGHRS and CDR2 as YFSETQ. V lost 4 bases and J lost 2, with 9 bases in between. This CDR3 is CASSDDRQETQYF. CDR3 DNA: TGCGCCAGCAGCGATGACAGACAAGAGACCCAGTACTTC.

This clone was picked up a small number of times. This sequence joins TRBV7-9 and TRBJ2-5, with TRBD2 as a possible D gene (5 bases). Between the trimmed V and J ends, which lost 8 bases and 4 bases, there was a span of 8 bases. The CDR3 sequence is 11 residues long. Looked up from germline, CDR1 is SEHNR and CDR2 is FQNEAQ (reference sequence). The CDR3 sequence: CASSEVETQYF. The DNA for the CDR3 is TGTGCCAGCTCGGAGGTAGAGACCCAGTACTTC.

This clone was seen a handful of times. The genes are TRBV29-1 and TRBJ1-1; possible D gene TRBD1, 5 bases. Looked up from germline, CDR1 is SQVTM and CDR2 is ANQGSEA. Trimming removed 6 bases from V and 6 bases from J, with 11 bases in between. This CDR3 spans 11 amino acids. The chain's CDR3 is CSVARVSEAFF. CDR3 coding DNA: TGCAGCGTAGCCAGGGTGTCTGAAGCTTTCTTT.